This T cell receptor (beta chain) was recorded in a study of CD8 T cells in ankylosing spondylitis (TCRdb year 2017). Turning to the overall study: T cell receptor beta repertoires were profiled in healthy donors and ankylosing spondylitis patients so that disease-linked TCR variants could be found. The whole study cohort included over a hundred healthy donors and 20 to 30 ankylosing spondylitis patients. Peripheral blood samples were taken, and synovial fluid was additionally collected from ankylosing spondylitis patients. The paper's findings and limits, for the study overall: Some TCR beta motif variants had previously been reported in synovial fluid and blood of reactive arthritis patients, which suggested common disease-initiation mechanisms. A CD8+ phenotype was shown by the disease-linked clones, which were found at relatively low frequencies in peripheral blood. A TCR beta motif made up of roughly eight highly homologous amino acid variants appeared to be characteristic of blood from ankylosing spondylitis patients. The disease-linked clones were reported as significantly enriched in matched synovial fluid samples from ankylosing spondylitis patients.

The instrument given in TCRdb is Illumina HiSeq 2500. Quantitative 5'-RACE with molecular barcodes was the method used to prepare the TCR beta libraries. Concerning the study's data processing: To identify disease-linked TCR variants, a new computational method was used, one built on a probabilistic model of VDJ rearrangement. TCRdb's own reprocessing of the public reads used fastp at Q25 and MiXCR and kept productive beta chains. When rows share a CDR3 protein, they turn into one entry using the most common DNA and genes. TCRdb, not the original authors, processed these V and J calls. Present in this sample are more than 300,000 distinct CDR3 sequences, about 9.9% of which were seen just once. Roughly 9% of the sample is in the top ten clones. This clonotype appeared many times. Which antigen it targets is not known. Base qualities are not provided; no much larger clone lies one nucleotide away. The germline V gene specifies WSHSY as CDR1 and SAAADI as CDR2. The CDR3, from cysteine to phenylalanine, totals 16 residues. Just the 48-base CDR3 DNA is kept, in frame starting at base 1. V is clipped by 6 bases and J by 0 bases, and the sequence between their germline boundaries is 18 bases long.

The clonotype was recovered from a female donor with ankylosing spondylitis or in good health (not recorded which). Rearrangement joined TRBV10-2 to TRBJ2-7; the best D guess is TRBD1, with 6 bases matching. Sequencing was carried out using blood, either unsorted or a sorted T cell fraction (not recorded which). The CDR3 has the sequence CASSLFGTSSSYEQYF. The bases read TGCGCCAGCAGCCTTTTTGGGACATCGAGCTCCTACGAGCAGTACTTC.